The next 27 T cell receptor beta chains were all read from a single sample in a study of cytomegalovirus exposure and HLA in healthy donors. The PCR was carried out with 60 Vbeta primers and 13 Jbeta primers. The table came from immunoSEQ multiplex PCR; TCRdb's copy has only in-frame clones and leaves some out. The table shows 100,000 to 150,000 clones, with over 75% occurring only once. The sample taken for sequencing was PBMCs. The receptors here all came from a woman aged 18-29 years in good health and CMV-seronegative.

This chain uses TRBV30 with TRBJ2-7; no reliable D call. Germline lookup yields CDR1 GTSNPN and CDR2 SVGIG (reference sequence). The CDR3 sequence is 10 residues long. Trimming removed 1 base at V and 10 bases at J, with 8 bases between. CDR3 DNA sequence: TGTGCCTGGAGTGATTCCCTCCAGTACTTC. It codes for CAWSDSLQYF.

This clone was observed once. The chain couples TRBV6-5 to TRBJ2-7; D gene uncertain. CDR1 and CDR2 from the germline V gene are MNHEY and SVGAGI. This CDR3 contains 13 residues. The ends were cut back, 3 bases at V and 2 bases at J, with 8 bases in the middle. The CDR3 reads CASSYLVPYEQYF. The CDR3 DNA reads as TGTGCCAGCAGTTATCTAGTGCCCTACGAGCAGTACTTC.

The chain links TRBV7-6 to TRBJ2-1, with 8 bases matching TRBD2. This CDR3 comprises 15 residues. After removal of 4 bases from V and 8 bases from J, the junction contained 10 bases not matched to a gene. Germline CDR1 SGHVS, CDR2 FNYEAQ. CDR3 in amino acids: CASSYHSGEVHEQFF. CDR3 DNA sequence: TGTGCCAGCAGCTATCATAGCGGGGAGGTTCATGAGCAGTTCTTC.

This chain links TRBV10-3 with TRBJ2-7; D is undetermined. The germline gives CDR1 ENHRY, CDR2 SYGVKD. This CDR3 is 15 amino acids long. V lost 11 bases, J lost 3 bases, and 23 bases lay in between. The CDR3 protein is CALRGVRHYYYEQYF. CDR3 DNA: TGTGCCCTTAGAGGCGTTAGGCATTATTACTACGAGCAGTACTTC.

The V gene is TRBV6-1, the J gene TRBJ1-1; D not resolved. Trimming took off 7 bases at V and 8 bases at J, with 8 bases between the two ends. The CDR3 has 10 residues. Germline V lookup: CDR1 MNHNS, CDR2 SASEGT. CDR3 DNA sequence: TGTGCCAGCACCCTAACCGAAGCTTTCTTT. It is translated as CASTLTEAFF.

CDR3 in DNA: TGTGCCAGCAGTTTTGCGGCAACTAATGAAAAACTGTTTTTT. Its protein is CASSFAATNEKLFF. This chain connects TRBV28 to TRBJ1-4; no clear D gene. This CDR3 has 14 residues. Looked up from germline, CDR1 is MDHEN and CDR2 is SYDVKM. Trimming removed 3 bases from V and 0 bases from J, with 5 bases in between.

V and J are TRBV18 and TRBJ1-4; D is unclear. V lost 2 bases and J 6 bases, leaving 13 bases between the germline ends. Germline assignment: CDR1 KGHSH and CDR2 LQKENI. The CDR3 is 15 residues long. In nucleotides, the CDR3 is TGTGCCAGCTCACCAAGTCGGGGATTGGATGAAAAACTGTTTTTT. Protein: CASSPSRGLDEKLFF.

The CDR3 protein is CASSRDRATYEQYF. The CDR3 nucleotides are TGTGCCAGCAGCCGGGACAGGGCCACCTACGAGCAGTACTTC. The chain joins TRBV2 to TRBJ2-7; 9 bases align to TRBD1. This CDR3 is built from 14 residues. Germline assignment: CDR1 SNHLY and CDR2 FYNNEI. The V gene end was trimmed by 6 bases and the J gene end by 2 bases; junction bases not matched to a gene: 5.

The CDR3 sequence: CASSQPPDIPANVLTF. CDR3 DNA sequence: TGTGCCAGCAGCCAACCTCCGGACATCCCGGCCAACGTCCTGACTTTC. V gene TRBV4-2 combines with J gene TRBJ2-6; maybe TRBD1 (5 bases). The germline CDR1 and CDR2 sequences are LGHNA and YNFKEQ. The CDR3 spans 16 residues. V gave up 2 bases and J gave up 6 bases, with 14 bases separating them.

The gene calls are TRBV5-4 and TRBJ2-3; 10 nucleotides agree with TRBD1. Per germline, CDR1 SGHNT and CDR2 YYREEE (reference sequence). This CDR3 region has 14 residues. Unmatched junction bases numbered 6, after V lost 5 bases and J lost 6 bases. CDR3 protein: CASRSGTGVDTQYF. The CDR3 DNA reads TGTGCCAGCAGGTCCGGGACAGGGGTTGATACGCAGTATTTT.

This clone turned up a few times. The V gene is TRBV2, the J gene TRBJ2-5, with a tentative D call TRBD2 (6 bases). This CDR3 is 13 amino acids long. The V gene lost 4 bases and the J gene lost 0 bases, with 6 bases spanning the gap. Germline V gene sequence: CDR1 SNHLY, CDR2 FYNNEI. The CDR3 DNA is TGTGCCAGCAGTGGGGGGGACCAAGAGACCCAGTACTTC. Translating gives CASSGGDQETQYF.

CDR3 nucleotide sequence: TGTGCCAGCAGTCTCGGGACAGGGCATGGCTACACCTTC. Its protein is CASSLGTGHGYTF. The V and J genes are TRBV7-9 and TRBJ1-2; 9 nucleotides agree with TRBD1. The germline CDR1 and CDR2 sequences are SEHNR and FQNEAQ (reference sequence). CDR3 length: 13 residues. V was pared by 6 bases and J by 6 bases, with 5 bases of the junction left unmatched.

CDR3 loop: CASRGGGITEAFF. CDR3 DNA: TGTGCCAGCAGGGGAGGGGGGATCACTGAAGCTTTCTTT. The rearrangement links TRBV6-5 to TRBJ1-1; possibly TRBD1 for D (6 bases). The germline CDR1 and CDR2 sequences are MNHEY and SVGAGI. The V end was cut by 6 bases, the J end by 4 bases, with 12 bases between. The CDR3 has 13 residues.

The chain recombines TRBV6-6 with TRBJ1-1; D might be TRBD1 (5 bases). The CDR3 is 13 residues long. Trimming cost V 5 bases and J 0 bases, with 7 bases left between them. Germline values: CDR1 MNHNY, CDR2 SVGAGI (reference sequence). CDR3 bases: TGTGCCAGCAGTCCGACAGTGAACACTGAAGCTTTCTTT. Translation: CASSPTVNTEAFF.

The V and J genes are TRBV5-1 and TRBJ1-1; D not resolved. The CDR3 is 14 amino acids. Trimming pared 6 bases from V and 1 base from J, leaving 13 bases between. The V gene's germline CDR1 is SGHRS and CDR2 YFSETQ. CDR3 loop: CASNPAVGNTEAFF. In DNA, the CDR3 is TGCGCCAGCAACCCCGCGGTGGGGAACACTGAAGCTTTCTTT.

This chain joins TRBV9 and TRBJ1-6; possibly TRBD1 for D (6 bases). Looked up from germline, CDR1 is SGDLS and CDR2 is YYNGEE. The CDR3 is made up of 17 amino acids. Trimming removed 2 bases from V and 0 bases from J, with 12 bases in between. The CDR3, as DNA: TGTGCCAGCAGCGTCGGACAGCCAAGCTCCTATAATTCACCCCTCCACTTT. It translates to CASSVGQPSSYNSPLHF.

This chain uses TRBV9 with TRBJ2-1, with D possibly matching TRBD2 (6 bases). CDR1 and CDR2 from the germline V gene are SGDLS and YYNGEE. This CDR3 has 17 residues. The ends were cut back, 3 bases at V and 3 bases at J, with 19 bases in the middle. Here the CDR3 reads CASSAEIRRGSYNEQFF. In DNA, the CDR3 is TGTGCCAGCAGCGCTGAAATAAGACGGGGGAGCTACAATGAGCAGTTCTTC.

This rearrangement joins TRBV2 to TRBJ1-6; TRBD1 might be the D (6 bases). The CDR3 has 14 amino acids. Between the trimmed V and J ends, which lost 2 bases and 7 bases, there was a span of 9 bases. Germline CDR1 reads SNHLY; CDR2 reads FYNNEI. Here the CDR3 reads CASSERQENSPLHF. The CDR3 nucleotides read TGTGCCAGCAGTGAACGACAGGAAAATTCACCCCTCCACTTT.

This chain joins TRBV19 and TRBJ1-1; 8 bases map to TRBD1. V shed 10 bases, J shed 7 bases, and the junction held 8 bases outside the gene matches. CDR3 length: 12 amino acids. Germline CDR1 is LNHDA and CDR2 is SQIVND (reference sequence). The CDR3 nucleotides are TGTGCCACCGGACAGGGCAATCTTGAAGCTTTCTTT. This translates into CATGQGNLEAFF.

This clone was detected once. The CDR3, as DNA: TGTGCCATCAGCCCCAGCGACAGGGATTACGAGCAGTACTTC. Its protein product is CAISPSDRDYEQYF. V is TRBV10-3 and J is TRBJ2-7; 7 bases match TRBD1. Germline V lookup: CDR1 ENHRY, CDR2 SYGVKD. The CDR3 loop spans 14 amino acids. The junction had 9 bases not matched to a gene; V was cut back by 6 bases and J by 4 bases.

Of note for this clone: This sample also contains other DNA sequences that code for the same CDR3. The rearrangement links TRBV10-3 to TRBJ1-1, with 7 nucleotides matching TRBD1. The germline V gene has CDR1 ENHRY and CDR2 SYGVKD. The CDR3 consists of 15 residues. J gave up 5 bases and V 3 bases, and 9 bases lay outside the gene matches. This CDR3 is CAISDLDREETEAFF. The DNA of the CDR3 is TGTGCCATCAGTGACTTAGACAGGGAGGAAACTGAAGCTTTCTTT.

The V and J genes are TRBV6-5 and TRBJ2-7; no definite D call. CDR1 is MNHEY and CDR2 is SVGAGI in the germline V gene. Trimming removed 6 bases from V and 2 bases from J, with 14 bases in between. The CDR3 loop spans 14 amino acids. The CDR3 region is CASSPIAVPYEQYF. CDR3 in DNA: TGTGCCAGCAGCCCCATCGCGGTTCCCTACGAGCAGTACTTC.

The V call is TRBV11-2, the J call TRBJ1-1; D is ambiguous. The V end was cut by 5 bases, the J end by 0 bases, with 10 bases between. The CDR3 is 14 residues long. CDR1 is SGHAT and CDR2 is FQNNGV in the germline V gene. The CDR3 region is CASSLFLLNTEAFF. The CDR3 DNA reads as TGTGCCAGCAGCCTCTTTCTCCTGAACACTGAAGCTTTCTTT.

This chain connects TRBV9 to TRBJ1-1; D ambiguous. V was cut by 4 bases and J by 4 bases, with 11 bases left in between. This CDR3 comprises 13 residues. Germline V gene sequence: CDR1 SGDLS, CDR2 YYNGEE. DNA for the CDR3: TGTGCCAGCAGCTCGAGAGAAGCCACTGAAGCTTTCTTT. Translating it yields CASSSREATEAFF.

The CDR3 is CSVRHPSGETQYF. CDR3 bases: TGCAGCGTGAGACACCCCAGCGGGGAGACCCAGTACTTC. The rearrangement joins TRBV29-1 to TRBJ2-5; the D gene is possibly TRBD2 (6 bases). With 6 bases removed from V and 5 bases from J, the gap between germline ends came to 16 bases. The CDR3 has 13 amino acids. Germline CDR1 SQVTM, CDR2 ANQGSEA.

The sample holds a few counts of this clone. V usage is TRBV4-1 and J usage is TRBJ1-4; D may be TRBD1 (5 bases). Between the trimmed V and J ends, which lost 2 bases and 0 bases, there was a span of 16 bases. The germline CDR1 and CDR2 sequences are MGHRA and YSYEKL. This CDR3 contains 18 residues. As DNA, the CDR3 is TGCGCCAGCAGCCAAAAGGGGTCCGTATTTGCAACTAATGAAAAACTGTTTTTT. It codes for CASSQKGSVFATNEKLFF.

The rearrangement joins TRBV11-2 to TRBJ2-1; TRBD2 matches 7 bases. This CDR3 spans 15 amino acids. Germline assignment: CDR1 SGHAT and CDR2 FQNNGV. Trimming took 3 bases from V and 2 from J; bases not matched to a gene: 4. CDR3 coding DNA: TGTGCCAGCAGCTTGACTAGCAGCGCCTACAATGAGCAGTTCTTC. This gives the protein CASSLTSSAYNEQFF. Full variable domain (rest looked up from reference TRBV11-2 and TRBJ2-1): EAGVAQSPRYKIIEKRQSVAFWCNPISGHATLYWYQQILGQGPKLLIQFQNNGVVDDSQLPKDRFSAERLKGVDSTLKIQPAKLEDSAVYLCASSLTSSAYNEQFFGPGTRLTVL.